This T cell receptor beta chain came from a study of Ad26.COV2.S vaccination and SARS-CoV-2 variants. As concerns this clone: What it binds is unknown.

Specified treatment: about 20 received Ad26.COV2.S at low or high dose, single or two shots; 5 received placebo; per-sample allocation not given. Sampling took place 63 days after the first vaccine or placebo injection. Points from the study as a whole: Comparable non-spike TCR breadth was observed in vaccine and placebo recipients. The analyses of TCR breadth and depth may have understated the size of total T cell responses. Spike-specific TCR breadth was greater in vaccine than placebo recipients. Reported post-vaccination CD8+ and CD4+ T cell responses to spike showed substantial breadth.

Produced via immunoSEQ multiplex PCR; TCRdb's table is partial and in-frame only. The sample has about 350,000 clones; about 89% are singletons. Per the germline V gene, CDR1 is LNHNV and CDR2 is YYDKDF (reference sequence). CDR3 length: 17 residues. V was cut by 0 bases and J by 9 bases, with 20 bases left in between. The chain links TRBV15 to TRBJ2-2; D may be TRBD1 or TRBD2 (5 bases each). The sequencing used peripheral blood, collected in a trial of Ad26.COV2.S vaccine versus placebo. This sequence was found in a person between 18 and 60 years old who received the Ad26.COV2.S COVID-19 vaccine or a placebo. The CDR3 DNA reads TGTGCCACCAGCAGAGAAGGGGAGAGGTTTCCGGGGAGGGAGCTGTTTTTT. Translated: CATSREGERFPGRELFF.